This T cell receptor beta chain stems from a study of regulatory T cells in long-lasting Graves disease (dated by TCRdb to about 2021). In terms of the full investigation: In the newly diagnosed Graves' disease group, patients had been taking antithyroid drugs for less than 3 months. A total of around 35 samples underwent TCR sequencing, from 13 patients with persistent Graves' disease and approximately 20 patients with newly diagnosed Graves' disease. Patients with persistent Graves' disease were compared with patients with newly diagnosed Graves' disease using TCR sequencing and RNA sequencing of peripheral blood. The study was conducted in China and was registered as a clinical trial. Overall study results and their limits: Persistent disease showed preferential use of TRBV28, TRBJ1-2 and TRBJ2-5, whereas newly diagnosed disease favored TRBV20-1 and TRBJ2-1. Sequencing and analysis were limited to the TCR beta chain. The authors noted that the small sample size was a limitation that may lower accuracy. Peripheral blood alone was examined, since thyroid tissue, which constituted the primary lesion, could not be accessed. Patients with persistent disease shared more public clonotypes (about 3,000) than newly diagnosed patients did (approximately 1,000). Compared with newly diagnosed patients, patients with persistent Graves' disease had lower TCR Shannon entropy and fewer highly expanded clones, which suggests clonal expansion.

The germline V gene encodes CDR1 SEHNR and CDR2 FQNEAQ (reference sequence). The CDR3 covers 15 residues, taking in both the cysteine and the phenylalanine. Only the CDR3 region is kept as DNA, spanning 45 bases read in frame from base 1. Trimming takes 1 base from V and 8 bases from J, and the germline ends sit 17 bases apart. This clonotype has only a few counts. It lacks a known antigen. Base qualities are not recorded, but no much larger clone differs from it by a single base. The library came from multiplex PCR. These reads were obtained on an Illumina HiSeq 4000. CDR3 regions were amplified by Arm-PCR with iRepertoire HTBI primers to construct TCR beta libraries. Gel purification was performed on PCR products prior to sequencing. The authors' pipeline ran thus. Across samples, some 62 TRBV and approximately 15 TRBJ segments were identified and used for gene usage analysis of CDR3 amino acid clonotypes. Filtered high-quality paired reads were merged into contigs using COPE and FqMerger. BLAST was used to align contigs to IMGT TRBV, TRBD and TRBJ reference genes, and CDR3 was defined according to IMGT. Any clonotype with a frequency above 0.1% was classified as a highly expanded clone. Shannon entropy was used to measure repertoire diversity, and the Gini coefficient was used to measure V-J evenness. A clonotype found in more than one individual was treated as public. TCRdb reworked the public reads: Q25 trimming with fastp, MiXCR clone assembly, productive beta chains retained. Each CDR3 protein appears once, grouped with its most common genes and DNA. These V and J calls are TCRdb output, not the study's own analysis. The table for this sample lists approximately 360,000 distinct CDR3 sequences; over 9.5% of them were counted only once. Together, the top ten hold 18% of the sample.

This specimen's time point label, interpreted: newly diagnosed GD, antithyroid drugs for less than 3 months. RNA was extracted from PBMCs in TRIzol for both TCR sequencing and RNA sequencing. The diagnosis of Graves' disease followed American Thyroid Association guidelines. Patients were recruited from an endocrinology department in Xi'an, China. Each patient gave about 10 milliliters of peripheral blood, collected in an EDTA anticoagulant tube. Ficoll Paque Plus density gradient separation was used to isolate PBMCs, and no further T cell sorting was done. RNA quality was checked with an Agilent 2100 Bioanalyzer and agarose gel, and concentration with a NanoDrop 2000. These data are also associated with another study on T cells in Graves' hyperthyroidism and ophthalmopathy. As the second publication notes: Stable Graves' hyperthyroidism was defined as the absence of progression to ophthalmopathy over 18 months of follow-up. Hyperthyroidism patients were newly diagnosed, with disease duration under 2 months, and aged 18 to 65 years. The study excluded patients with uncontrolled infections, other autoimmune diseases, pregnancy or lactation. Clinical symptoms, serum thyroxine and TRAb, thyroid ultrasound, and orbital computed tomography formed the basis for the diagnoses. The first round of RT-PCR for the TCR CDR3 was performed with the HTBI primer set and the Qiagen OneStep RT-PCR kit. Most expanded thyroid clonotypes (frequency above 0.001) were also detected in blood, suggesting blood repertoires may reflect thyroid immune responses. Ophthalmopathy was separated from stable hyperthyroidism by a 13 V-J signature model, with over 85% sensitivity and approximately 81% specificity obtained in cross-validation and 80%/75% obtained in testing. During validation, the model predicted progression to ophthalmopathy a median of about 6.5 months ahead of onset, with just under 71% sensitivity and almost 75% specificity. TCR V-J signatures able to tell the groups apart were searched for in a discovery cohort of 100 patients, of whom about 40 had Graves' ophthalmopathy and 55 to 65 had stable Graves' hyperthyroidism. Whether ophthalmopathy could be predicted prospectively was tested in an independent validation cohort made up of under 20 hyperthyroidism patients plus 17 patients who later progressed to ophthalmopathy. The approximately 90 discovery patients were divided at random into training and test sets in a 7:3 ratio. The study also compared thyroid tissue and blood T-cell repertoires from over 5 Graves' hyperthyroidism patients. After blood sampling, hyperthyroidism patients were treated with methimazole at a starting dose of 30 mg daily, and ophthalmopathy patients were treated with high-dose intravenous methylprednisolone. Libraries were constructed in a second round of multiplex PCR, after which size selection and purification were performed. Sequencing of the libraries was done on an Illumina HiSeq2000 using paired-end 100 bp reads. SOAPnuke was used to process the raw data, with reads discarded if the reads contained adapters or uncalled bases, had a mean Phred below 15, or lacked an exact constant-primer or identifier match. COPE v1.2.5 was used to merge the high-quality paired reads, and each unique nucleotide sequence was defined as a clonotype. MiTCR v1.1 was used to align clonotypes to the IMGT TRBV, TRBD and TRBJ reference segments. The analysis included only V-J combinations with a frequency above 0.0001, which together covered over 98% of the repertoires. A TCS score was defined as the ratio between F50 (clonal expansion) and ExV (chaos), using BLOSUM62-based TCRdist between CDR3 peptides within each V-J. Welch's t-statistics and random forest reduced around 550 V-J features to about 12, which were used in a naive Bayes classifier (R e1071). No statistical method was used to fix the sample size in advance, and group allocation was not hidden from the investigators. According to the paper, TCR Vbeta CDR3 sequencing was carried out on some 130 peripheral blood samples, which came from 40 to 45 ophthalmopathy, some 73 hyperthyroidism and 17 progressor patients.

The rearrangement joined TRBV7-9 to TRBJ1-2; confidence is insufficient to name the D gene. This receptor was taken from a woman in her late teens or twenties with Graves disease. Donor details come from another sample of the same person, matched by shared clones. Sequencing was performed on peripheral blood mononuclear cells (PBMCs), taken at new diagnosis, from a patient treated with antithyroid drugs. CDR3 loop: CASSLVDGLRVGYTF. At the DNA level, the sequence is TGTGCCAGCAGCTTAGTGGACGGTCTCCGGGTAGGCTACACCTTC.